Listed below are T cell receptor beta chains from one sample, sequenced in a study of T-cell reconstitution after alpha-beta-depleted transplantation in children. Each CDR3 protein gets one entry after TCRdb re-called the PCR reads with MiXCR. The table shows some 400,000 distinct CDR3 sequences, with around 21% occurring only once. The input for sequencing was PBMCs from the stem cell graft donor, taken from the stem cell graft. The receptors were gathered from a human donor who donated a stem cell graft to a child with acute myeloid leukemia. Each CDR3 is given with its conserved first and last residue. Fields, in order: clone size, J gene, V gene, D gene, CDR3 protein, CDR3 DNA. D genes are given only for firm matches. The listing skips clone size in some rows; elsewhere it reads once, few, many or a size class.

clone size: many; J gene: TRBJ2-5; V gene: TRBV29-1; D gene: TRBD1; CDR3 protein: CSVGTGGQETQYF; CDR3 DNA: TGCAGCGTCGGGACAGGGGGGCAAGAGACCCAGTACTTC
clone size: .; J gene: TRBJ1-1; V gene: TRBV12-3/TRBV12-4; D gene: .; CDR3 protein: CASWSEGIRDTEAFF; CDR3 DNA: TGTGCCAGCTGGAGCGAGGGGATTAGGGACACTGAAGCTTTCTTT
clone size: many; J gene: TRBJ2-1; V gene: TRBV12-3/TRBV12-4; D gene: TRBD2; CDR3 protein: CASSRTSGGKGYNEQFF; CDR3 DNA: TGTGCCAGCAGCCGGACTAGCGGGGGGAAGGGGTACAATGAGCAGTTCTTC
clone size: .; J gene: TRBJ1-5; V gene: TRBV28; D gene: .; CDR3 protein: CASSLTGYSNQPQHF; CDR3 DNA: TGTGCCAGCAGTCTTACAGGGTATAGCAATCAGCCCCAGCATTTT
clone size: .; J gene: TRBJ2-1; V gene: TRBV5-1; D gene: .; CDR3 protein: CASTLGWGRGSYNEQFF; CDR3 DNA: TGCGCCAGCACCTTGGGGTGGGGACGGGGCTCCTACAATGAGCAGTTCTTC
clone size: once; J gene: TRBJ2-7; V gene: TRBV2; D gene: TRBD1; CDR3 protein: CASGGQTYEQYF; CDR3 DNA: TGTGCCAGCGGGGGACAGACCTACGAGCAGTACTTC
clone size: .; J gene: TRBJ2-7; V gene: TRBV7-3; D gene: .; CDR3 protein: CASSLNGGNAYEQYF; CDR3 DNA: TGTGCCAGCAGCTTAAATGGCGGGAACGCCTACGAGCAGTACTTC
clone size: few; J gene: TRBJ2-1; V gene: TRBV24-1; D gene: TRBD2; CDR3 protein: CATRRTSGGDNEQFF; CDR3 DNA: TGTGCCACCAGGAGGACTAGCGGAGGGGACAATGAGCAGTTCTTC
clone size: .; J gene: TRBJ2-1; V gene: TRBV11-2; D gene: TRBD2; CDR3 protein: CASSPGTSYEQFF; CDR3 DNA: TGTGCCAGCAGCCCGGGGACTAGCTATGAGCAGTTCTTC
clone size: .; J gene: TRBJ2-7; V gene: TRBV2; D gene: .; CDR3 protein: CASRLAYEQYF; CDR3 DNA: TGTGCCAGCAGACTAGCTTACGAGCAGTACTTC
clone size: .; J gene: TRBJ2-7; V gene: TRBV4-1; D gene: .; CDR3 protein: CASSQEVGAWREKQYF; CDR3 DNA: TGCGCCAGCAGCCAAGAGGTGGGTGCCTGGCGGGAAAAGCAGTACTTC
clone size: many; J gene: TRBJ1-4; V gene: TRBV20-1; D gene: TRBD1; CDR3 protein: CSASPGTGSEKLFF; CDR3 DNA: TGCAGTGCTAGCCCCGGGACAGGGTCCGAAAAACTGTTTTTT
clone size: .; J gene: TRBJ1-2; V gene: TRBV20-1; D gene: .; CDR3 protein: CSAREAENYGYTF; CDR3 DNA: TGCAGTGCTAGAGAGGCAGAAAACTATGGCTACACCTTC
clone size: many; J gene: TRBJ2-7; V gene: TRBV20-1; D gene: .; CDR3 protein: CSARVVGVYEQYF; CDR3 DNA: TGCAGTGCTAGAGTGGTGGGAGTCTACGAGCAGTACTTC
clone size: .; J gene: TRBJ2-7; V gene: TRBV20-1; D gene: TRBD2; CDR3 protein: CSATSGGAYEQYF; CDR3 DNA: TGCAGTGCGACTAGCGGGGGTGCCTACGAGCAGTACTTC
clone size: .; J gene: TRBJ2-1; V gene: TRBV20-1; D gene: TRBD2; CDR3 protein: CSAYGLAGVNEQFF; CDR3 DNA: TGCAGTGCTTACGGACTAGCGGGAGTGAATGAGCAGTTCTTC
clone size: many; J gene: TRBJ2-1; V gene: TRBV20-1; D gene: TRBD1; CDR3 protein: CSARDPGTVDNEQFF; CDR3 DNA: TGCAGTGCTAGGGACCCCGGGACAGTCGACAATGAGCAGTTCTTC
clone size: .; J gene: TRBJ2-7; V gene: TRBV29-1; D gene: TRBD2; CDR3 protein: CSVDPGLAGVDEQYF; CDR3 DNA: TGCAGCGTTGACCCGGGACTAGCGGGAGTCGACGAGCAGTACTTC
clone size: .; J gene: TRBJ2-7; V gene: TRBV7-9; D gene: TRBD1; CDR3 protein: CASALGGGTGFHEQYF; CDR3 DNA: TGTGCCAGCGCTTTGGGAGGCGGGACAGGGTTCCACGAGCAGTACTTC
clone size: few; J gene: TRBJ2-1; V gene: TRBV4-1; D gene: TRBD1; CDR3 protein: CASSDREGLYNEQFF; CDR3 DNA: TGCGCCAGCTCCGACAGGGAAGGTTTGTACAATGAGCAGTTCTTC
clone size: .; J gene: TRBJ2-7; V gene: TRBV28; D gene: .; CDR3 protein: CASSLATGHYEQYF; CDR3 DNA: TGTGCCAGCAGCCTAGCGACAGGGCACTACGAGCAGTACTTC
clone size: .; J gene: TRBJ2-1; V gene: TRBV5-6; D gene: .; CDR3 protein: CASSLDRLAYNEQFF; CDR3 DNA: TGTGCCAGCAGCTTGGACAGGCTCGCTTACAATGAGCAGTTCTTC
clone size: few; J gene: TRBJ2-2; V gene: TRBV20-1; D gene: .; CDR3 protein: CSARDRATGTANTGELFF; CDR3 DNA: TGCAGTGCTAGAGATAGAGCCACCGGGACGGCGAACACCGGGGAGCTGTTTTTT
clone size: few; J gene: TRBJ2-2; V gene: TRBV29-1; D gene: .; CDR3 protein: CSVEVGVRPGELFF; CDR3 DNA: TGCAGCGTTGAAGTCGGTGTGAGGCCCGGGGAGCTGTTTTTT
clone size: .; J gene: TRBJ2-5; V gene: TRBV12-3/TRBV12-4; D gene: TRBD2; CDR3 protein: CASSLTLLAGGSKIGEETQYF; CDR3 DNA: TGTGCCAGCAGTTTAACCCTTCTAGCGGGAGGCTCCAAAATAGGGGAAGAGACCCAGTACTTC
clone size: many; J gene: TRBJ2-1; V gene: TRBV20-1; D gene: .; CDR3 protein: CSANSRREQFF; CDR3 DNA: TGCAGTGCTAATTCTAGGCGGGAGCAGTTCTTC
clone size: .; J gene: TRBJ2-7; V gene: TRBV10-3; D gene: .; CDR3 protein: CAISPSGQPYEQYF; CDR3 DNA: TGTGCCATCAGCCCGAGCGGGCAACCCTACGAGCAGTACTTC
clone size: .; J gene: TRBJ2-2; V gene: TRBV29-1; D gene: .; CDR3 protein: CSGTGSPGELFF; CDR3 DNA: TGCAGCGGAACAGGGAGCCCCGGGGAGCTGTTTTTT
clone size: .; J gene: TRBJ2-5; V gene: TRBV10-3; D gene: .; CDR3 protein: CVDLETQYF; CDR3 DNA: TGTGTGGATTTAGAGACCCAGTACTTC
clone size: .; J gene: TRBJ2-7; V gene: TRBV29-1; D gene: .; CDR3 protein: CSVEEDSGYEQYF; CDR3 DNA: TGCAGCGTTGAGGAGGACTCCGGCTACGAGCAGTACTTC
clone size: few; J gene: TRBJ2-3; V gene: TRBV28; D gene: .; CDR3 protein: CASSPWGAGDPDTQYF; CDR3 DNA: TGTGCCAGCAGTCCATGGGGGGCAGGGGATCCAGATACGCAGTATTTT
clone size: few; J gene: TRBJ2-1; V gene: TRBV20-1; D gene: TRBD2; CDR3 protein: CSATPTFSTSGSYNEQFF; CDR3 DNA: TGCAGTGCCACCCCTACCTTTTCGACTAGCGGCTCCTACAATGAGCAGTTCTTC
clone size: few; J gene: TRBJ2-7; V gene: TRBV4-3; D gene: TRBD1; CDR3 protein: CASSQDWTGWEQYF; CDR3 DNA: TGCGCCAGCAGCCAAGACTGGACAGGGTGGGAGCAGTACTTC
clone size: many; J gene: TRBJ1-1; V gene: TRBV20-1; D gene: .; CDR3 protein: CSARGGVDTEAFF; CDR3 DNA: TGCAGTGCTAGAGGCGGTGTGGACACTGAAGCTTTCTTT
clone size: few; J gene: TRBJ2-7; V gene: TRBV6-1; D gene: TRBD2; CDR3 protein: CASSRLADYEQYF; CDR3 DNA: TGTGCCAGCAGTAGACTAGCGGACTACGAGCAGTACTTC
clone size: few; J gene: TRBJ2-7; V gene: TRBV5-1; D gene: .; CDR3 protein: CASSERRYEQYF; CDR3 DNA: TGCGCCAGCAGCGAGAGACGCTACGAGCAGTACTTC
clone size: .; J gene: TRBJ2-3; V gene: TRBV4-1; D gene: .; CDR3 protein: CASSQSPADTQYF; CDR3 DNA: TGCGCCAGCAGCCAATCACCGGCAGATACGCAGTATTTT
clone size: .; J gene: TRBJ2-3; V gene: TRBV11-1; D gene: TRBD2; CDR3 protein: CASSPWVLLAGGADTQYF; CDR3 DNA: TGTGCCAGCAGCCCTTGGGTCTTACTAGCGGGAGGCGCAGATACGCAGTATTTT
clone size: few; J gene: TRBJ1-4; V gene: TRBV7-6; D gene: .; CDR3 protein: CASSLDAAYNEKLFF; CDR3 DNA: TGTGCCAGCAGCTTAGACGCAGCATATAATGAAAAACTGTTTTTT
clone size: few; J gene: TRBJ2-7; V gene: TRBV20-1; D gene: TRBD1; CDR3 protein: CSARGTGAIYEQYF; CDR3 DNA: TGCAGTGCTAGGGGGACAGGGGCCATCTACGAGCAGTACTTC
clone size: .; J gene: TRBJ1-5; V gene: TRBV4-1; D gene: .; CDR3 protein: CASSPSSGGRNQPQHF; CDR3 DNA: TGCGCCAGCAGCCCAAGTTCCGGAGGTCGCAATCAGCCCCAGCATTTT
clone size: many; J gene: TRBJ2-7; V gene: TRBV29-1; D gene: .; CDR3 protein: CSVGLAGPYEQYF; CDR3 DNA: TGCAGCGTTGGTCTGGCAGGGCCCTACGAGCAGTACTTC
clone size: few; J gene: TRBJ1-5; V gene: TRBV12-3/TRBV12-4; D gene: .; CDR3 protein: CASSKDPADSNQPQHF; CDR3 DNA: TGTGCCAGCAGCAAGGATCCCGCAGATAGCAATCAGCCCCAGCATTTT
clone size: few; J gene: TRBJ1-2; V gene: TRBV5-6; D gene: .; CDR3 protein: CASSLGMGGGYTF; CDR3 DNA: TGTGCCAGCAGCTTGGGCATGGGAGGAGGCTACACCTTC
clone size: many; J gene: TRBJ1-5; V gene: TRBV7-2; D gene: .; CDR3 protein: CASSLDVNQPQHF; CDR3 DNA: TGTGCCAGCAGCTTAGACGTTAATCAGCCCCAGCATTTT
clone size: .; J gene: TRBJ2-2; V gene: TRBV6-5; D gene: TRBD2; CDR3 protein: CASSYSGLAGYTGELFF; CDR3 DNA: TGTGCCAGCAGTTACTCCGGTCTAGCGGGATACACCGGGGAGCTGTTTTTT
clone size: .; J gene: TRBJ2-1; V gene: TRBV25-1; D gene: TRBD2; CDR3 protein: CASSESGGGSHNEQFF; CDR3 DNA: TGTGCCAGCAGTGAATCCGGGGGAGGGTCCCACAATGAGCAGTTCTTC
clone size: .; J gene: TRBJ1-5; V gene: TRBV5-5; D gene: .; CDR3 protein: CASSMDTDQPQHF; CDR3 DNA: TGTGCCAGCAGCATGGACACCGATCAGCCCCAGCATTTT
clone size: .; J gene: TRBJ1-3; V gene: TRBV4-3; D gene: .; CDR3 protein: CASSQTLGQHSGNTIYF; CDR3 DNA: TGCGCCAGCAGCCAGACGTTAGGACAGCACTCTGGAAACACCATATATTTT
clone size: few; J gene: TRBJ1-4; V gene: TRBV15; D gene: .; CDR3 protein: CATSRVLGSNEKLFF; CDR3 DNA: TGTGCCACCAGCAGAGTTCTAGGGTCTAATGAAAAACTGTTTTTT
clone size: many; J gene: TRBJ1-2; V gene: TRBV5-1; D gene: .; CDR3 protein: CASSLGLTLGGYTF; CDR3 DNA: TGCGCCAGCAGCTTGGGATTGACCTTGGGGGGCTACACCTTC